The entry below gives a single T cell receptor beta chain sequence along with its context. This record belongs to a study of T-cell reconstitution after alpha-beta-depleted transplantation in children. The germline V and J ends were trimmed by 3 bases and 0 bases, with 14 bases remaining between them. From germline, CDR1 is KGHDR and CDR2 SFDVKD. This CDR3 is 17 amino acids long. Unique molecular identifiers were incorporated during preparation of the TCRbeta library. TCRdb re-called the PCR reads through MiXCR, storing one row per CDR3 protein. The sample comprises roughly 570,000 distinct CDR3 sequences, 25% to 30% of which are singletons, and under 45% rests with the top ten.

The sequencing here drew on PBMCs, taken before TCRalphabeta/CD19-depleted stem cell transplant. The source of this sequence is a boy under three years old with Wiskott-Aldrich syndrome, due to receive a stem cell transplant. The chain has TRBV24-1 and TRBJ2-1; D might be TRBD1 (6 bases). The CDR3 coding sequence is TGTGCCACCAGTGATCGGGACAAGAGGAGCTCCTACAATGAGCAGTTCTTC. Translated: CATSDRDKRSSYNEQFF.